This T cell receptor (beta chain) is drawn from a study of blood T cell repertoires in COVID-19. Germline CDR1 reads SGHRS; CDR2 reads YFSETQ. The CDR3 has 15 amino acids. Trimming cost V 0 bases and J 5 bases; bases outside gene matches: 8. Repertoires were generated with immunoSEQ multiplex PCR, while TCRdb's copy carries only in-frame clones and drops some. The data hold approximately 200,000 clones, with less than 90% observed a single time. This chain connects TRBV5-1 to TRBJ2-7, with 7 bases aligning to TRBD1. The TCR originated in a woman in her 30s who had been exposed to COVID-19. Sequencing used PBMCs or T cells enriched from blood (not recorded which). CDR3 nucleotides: TGCGCCAGCAGCTTGGCCGCCGGGACAGTTAACGAGCAGTACTTC. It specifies CASSLAAGTVNEQYF.